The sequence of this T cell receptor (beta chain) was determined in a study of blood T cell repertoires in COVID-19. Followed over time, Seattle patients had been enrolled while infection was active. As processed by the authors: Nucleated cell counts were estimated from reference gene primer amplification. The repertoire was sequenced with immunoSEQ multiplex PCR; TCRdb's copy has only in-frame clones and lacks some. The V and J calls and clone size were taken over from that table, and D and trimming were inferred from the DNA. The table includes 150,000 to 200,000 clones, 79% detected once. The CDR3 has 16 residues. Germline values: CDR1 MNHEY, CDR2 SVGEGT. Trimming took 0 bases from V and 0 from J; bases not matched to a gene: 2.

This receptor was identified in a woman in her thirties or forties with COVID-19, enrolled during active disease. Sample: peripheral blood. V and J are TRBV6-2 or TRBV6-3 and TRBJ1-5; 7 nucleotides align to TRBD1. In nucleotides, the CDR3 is TGTGCCAGCAGTTACTCGGGGACAGATAGCAATCAGCCCCAGCATTTT. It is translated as CASSYSGTDSNQPQHF.